The 19 T cell receptor beta chains in this list originate from one sample, sequenced in a study of regulatory T cells in long-lasting Graves disease. TCR beta libraries were built with iRepertoire HTBI primers and Arm-PCR of CDR3 regions. TCRdb re-derived calls from the multiplex PCR reads in MiXCR, one entry per CDR3 protein. The table has 400,000 to 500,000 distinct CDR3 sequences, 15% to 20% seen once; the top ten hold roughly 23%. Noted time point: newly diagnosed GD, antithyroid drugs for less than 3 months. PBMC RNA served as the TCR library source. The data also belong to a second study, concerning T cells in Graves' hyperthyroidism and ophthalmopathy.

The input for sequencing was peripheral blood mononuclear cells (PBMCs), taken at new diagnosis, from a patient treated with antithyroid drugs. The receptors stem from a woman aged 18-29 years with Graves disease.

This clonotype has just a few counts. V and J are TRBV19 and TRBJ1-1; D is possibly TRBD1 (6 bases). The CDR3 is 13 residues long. V gave up 6 bases and J gave up 4 bases, with 12 bases separating them. Germline loops: CDR1 LNHDA, CDR2 SQIVND (reference sequence). Written as DNA, the CDR3 is TGTGCCAGTAGGGGAGACAGGTTCACTGAAGCTTTCTTT. Its translation: CASRGDRFTEAFF. The whole variable domain, remainder taken from reference TRBV19 and TRBJ1-1, is DGGITQSPKYLFRKEGQNVTLSCEQNLNHDAMYWYRQDPGQGLRLIYYSQIVNDFQKGDIAEGYSVSREKKESFPLTVTSAQKNPTAFYLCASRGDRFTEAFFGQGTRLTVV.

The gene calls are TRBV18 and TRBJ2-3, with 9 bases identical to TRBD1. Near its end, the DNA agrees better with TRBJ2-7, so the J call may be wrong. CDR3 length equals 17 residues. Germline-derived CDR1 and CDR2 are KGHSH and LQKENI. The CDR3 bases are TGTGCCAGCTCACAAATAATGCAGGGACAGGGTCCCCACGAGCAGTACTTC. This gives the protein CASSQIMQGQGPHEQYF.

The genes are TRBV2 and TRBJ1-4; D not resolved. Trimming removed 4 bases at V and 0 bases at J, with 9 bases between. CDR1 is SNHLY, CDR2 FYNNEI, per germline. The CDR3 spans 15 residues. The CDR3 here is CASSVQATTNEKLFF. The DNA for the CDR3 is TGTGCCAGCAGTGTACAAGCTACAACTAATGAAAAACTGTTTTTT.

This clonotype was observed many times. J is TRBJ2-5 and V is TRBV28; a weak D match, TRBD2 (6 bases). V gave up 6 bases and J gave up 2 bases, with 13 bases separating them. The CDR3 totals 14 residues. The germline gives CDR1 MDHEN, CDR2 SYDVKM. The CDR3 here is CASSDPGLQETQYF. CDR3 nucleotide sequence: TGTGCCAGCAGCGACCCGGGACTTCAAGAGACCCAGTACTTC.

Only a few counts were recorded for this clonotype. V usage is TRBV20-1 and J usage is TRBJ2-7; D unresolved. The J call is uncertain, as TRBJ2-1 better fits the DNA end. Germline CDR1 DFQATT, CDR2 SNEGSKA (reference sequence). The CDR3 is made up of 11 amino acids. The DNA for the CDR3 is TGCAGTGCTAGAGAAATCAATGAGCAGTTCTTC. Translation: CSAREINEQFF.

This clonotype has ten or more counts. This rearrangement joins TRBV27 to TRBJ1-2, with D perhaps TRBD1 (6 bases). The CDR3 consists of 14 residues. CDR1 and CDR2 (germline): MNHEY, SMNVEV (reference sequence). Trimming removed 6 bases from V and 6 bases from J, with 17 bases in between. This CDR3 is CASSTPGGRDGYTF. CDR3 DNA: TGTGCCAGCAGCACCCCCGGGGGGCGCGATGGCTACACCTTC.

This clonotype was detected ten times or more. The rearrangement uses TRBV3-1 and TRBJ2-3, with 9 bases lining up with TRBD1. V was clipped by 1 base and J by 4 bases; unmatched bases: 9. The V gene's germline CDR1 is LGHDT and CDR2 YNNKEL (reference sequence). The CDR3 loop spans 17 amino acids. The CDR3 bases are TGTGCCAGCAGCCAAGTGGCCCCGGGACAGGGTCCAGATACGCAGTATTTT. Protein sequence: CASSQVAPGQGPDTQYF.

This clonotype was seen repeatedly, ten times or more. The chain links TRBV12-3 or TRBV12-4 to TRBJ1-2; 7 bases agree with TRBD1. This CDR3 has 12 residues. The ends lost 5 bases at V and 7 bases at J; junction bases unmatched: 4. The CDR3 nucleotides read TGTGCCAGCAGTAACAGGGGAGGTGGCTACACCTTC. This translates into CASSNRGGGYTF.

The CDR3 region has the DNA TGTGCCTGGAGTCCCCTCGGGCCCAGCCATGGAAAACTGTTTTTT. Translated, it gives CAWSPLGPSHGKLFF. The rearrangement uses TRBV30 and TRBJ1-4, with D uncertain. The CDR3 covers 15 residues. The V gene lost 2 bases and the J gene lost 10 bases, with 20 bases spanning the gap. The V gene's germline CDR1 is GTSNPN and CDR2 SVGIG (reference sequence).

The table lists this clonotype with many counts. This chain connects TRBV12-3 or TRBV12-4 to TRBJ2-1, with D unresolved. V lost 2 bases, J lost 0 bases, and 8 bases lay in between. The CDR3 is 15 amino acids. CDR3 residues: CASSLRLNSYNEQFF. The CDR3 nucleotides are TGTGCCAGCAGTTTAAGGCTAAACTCCTACAATGAGCAGTTCTTC.

This clonotype was recorded at least ten times. The J gene is TRBJ1-5, the V gene TRBV20-1; D might be TRBD1 (5 bases). V shed 2 bases and J shed 8 bases, with 10 bases lying between them. This CDR3 region has 12 residues. CDR1 and CDR2 (germline): DFQATT, SNEGSKA (reference sequence). The CDR3 DNA reads as TGCAGTGCTAGACTTGGAGGGGAGCCCCAGCATTTT. Its protein is CSARLGGEPQHF.

This clonotype was counted only a few times. The chain has TRBV28 and TRBJ2-2; D call uncertain. The CDR3 runs to 15 residues. CDR1 MDHEN and CDR2 SYDVKM come from the germline V gene. V lost 3 bases and J 2 bases, leaving 10 bases between the germline ends. CDR3 coding DNA: TGTGCCAGCAGTTTCCCGACACGTAACACCGGGGAGCTGTTTTTT. Translation gives CASSFPTRNTGELFF. Complete variable domain (other parts from reference TRBV28 and TRBJ2-2): DVKVTQSSRYLVKRTGEKVFLECVQDMDHENMFWYRQDPGLGLRLIYFSYDVKMKEKGDIPEGYSVSREKKERFSLILESASTNQTSMYLCASSFPTRNTGELFFGEGSRLTVL.

Ten or more counts support this clonotype. This chain uses TRBV27 with TRBJ1-1, with D hard to call. The CDR3 loop spans 15 amino acids. V lost 6 bases and J 4 bases, leaving 18 bases between the germline ends. Germline assignment: CDR1 MNHEY and CDR2 SMNVEV (reference sequence). This CDR3 is CASSSNPLRGTEAFF. The DNA of the CDR3 is TGTGCCAGCAGCTCGAATCCCCTCCGGGGCACTGAAGCTTTCTTT.

This clonotype came up many times. The rearrangement links TRBV12-3 or TRBV12-4 to TRBJ2-6; D is uncertain. This CDR3 comprises 15 residues. V gave up 4 bases and J gave up 2 bases, with 9 bases separating them. CDR3 bases: TGTGCCAGCAGTTGGCAAGGTACTGGGGCCAACGTCCTGACTTTC. Translated, it gives CASSWQGTGANVLTF.

This clonotype has only a few counts. With a much larger clone just one base away, this may be a read error. This chain links TRBV15 with TRBJ2-7, with D unresolved. This CDR3 has 13 residues. V dropped 0 bases and J dropped 2 bases, with 5 bases sitting between them. Per the germline V gene, CDR1 is LNHNV and CDR2 is YYDKDF (reference sequence). CDR3 nucleotides: TGTGCCACCAGCAGAGATATGGCCTACGAGCAGTACTTC. This codes for CATSRDMAYEQYF.

The rearrangement links TRBV6-1 to TRBJ2-2; tentative D call: TRBD1 (6 bases). This CDR3 is built from 14 residues. Per germline, CDR1 MNHNS and CDR2 SASEGT. Trimming removed 6 bases at V and 4 bases at J, with 12 bases between. The CDR3 loop is CASRDTGSTGELFF. CDR3 coding DNA: TGTGCCAGCAGGGATACAGGGAGCACCGGGGAGCTGTTTTTT.

As regards this clonotype: The germline gene is not matched at one end of the junction; a read error may be the cause. The chain employs TRBV7-3 and TRBJ2-3; possibly TRBD2 for D (6 bases). Germline lookup yields CDR1 SGHTA and CDR2 FQGTGA. The CDR3 has 14 residues. The CDR3 region is CTSSLSGSTDTQYF. In DNA, the CDR3 is TGTACCAGCAGCTTAAGCGGGTCCACAGATACGCAGTATTTT.

In this sample, this clonotype turned up a few times. J is TRBJ2-7 and V is TRBV6-2 or TRBV6-3, with 10 bases matching TRBD1. Germline trimming cut 6 bases from V and 0 bases from J; bases unmatched to any gene: 2. The CDR3 loop spans 14 amino acids. The germline gives CDR1 MNHEY, CDR2 SVGEGT. CDR3 sequence: CASSGTGASYEQYF. CDR3 DNA: TGTGCCAGCAGCGGGACAGGGGCCTCCTACGAGCAGTACTTC.

This sequence joins TRBV11-3 and TRBJ1-2, with D maybe TRBD1 (6 bases). Trimming stripped 3 bases from V and 8 bases from J, with 28 bases between. In germline, CDR1 is SGHNT, CDR2 YENEEA. The CDR3 is 18 amino acids. The CDR3 spells CASSFMGSGQTVPRGYTF. The DNA for the CDR3 is TGTGCCAGCAGCTTTATGGGGTCCGGACAGACGGTTCCTCGGGGCTACACCTTC. Drawing the rest from reference TRBV11-3 and TRBJ1-2, the complete variable domain is EAGVVQSPRYKIIEKKQPVAFWCNPISGHNTLYWYLQNLGQGPELLIRYENEEAVDDSQLPKDRFSAERLKGVDSTLKIQPAELGDSAVYLCASSFMGSGQTVPRGYTFGSGTRLTVV.